The T cell receptor beta chain under discussion was sequenced for a study of cytomegalovirus exposure and HLA in healthy donors. Study at large: A previous analysis identified 100 million to 120 million unique TCR beta sequences derived from some 170 million T cells.

The CDR3 runs to 15 residues. Trimming cost V 6 bases and J 2 bases; bases outside gene matches: 9. This clone was recorded once. The study ran its PCR with 60 Vbeta and 13 Jbeta primers. Measured with immunoSEQ multiplex PCR; TCRdb has only the in-frame clones, and not every one. The data contain about 95,000 clones, 65% to 80% of them singletons. Sequenced input: PBMCs. The sequence derives from a woman between 50 and 59 years old in good health and CMV-seropositive. The chain joins TRBV23-1 to TRBJ2-5, with 7 bases lining up with TRBD1. TRBV23-1 is flagged as an ORF with uncertain function. CDR3 DNA sequence: TGCGCCAGCAGGGCTAGACAGGGACCACAAGAGACCCAGTACTTC. It translates to CASRARQGPQETQYF.